The 27 T cell receptor beta chains below all came from one sample that was sequenced in a study of T cell responses to AZD1222 COVID-19 vaccine. The protocol was immunoSEQ multiplex PCR, while the TCRdb copy is restricted to in-frame clones and leaves out a portion. The sample records 100,000 to 150,000 clones, 89% being singletons. This material consisted of peripheral blood, taken on day 0 of AZD1222 vaccination. The receptors come from an adult in good health.

The chain uses TRBV4-3 and TRBJ1-1; D is perhaps TRBD1 (6 bases). The CDR3 has 16 amino acids. V was trimmed by 1 base and J by 3 bases, leaving 15 bases between them. CDR1 is LGHNA, CDR2 YSLEER, per germline. The CDR3 protein is CASSQVVQGWDTEAFF. DNA for the CDR3: TGCGCCAGCAGCCAAGTAGTACAGGGCTGGGACACTGAAGCTTTCTTT.

The rearrangement links TRBV6-4 to TRBJ2-3; D gene ambiguous. V lost 2 bases and J lost 3, with 6 bases in between. This CDR3 spans 13 amino acids. Germline loops: CDR1 MRHNA, CDR2 SNTAGT. CDR3 nucleotide sequence: TGTGCCAGCAGTGACGGGGATACAGATACGCAGTATTTT. Translating it yields CASSDGDTDTQYF.

This clone was seen a handful of times. V is TRBV24-1 and J is TRBJ1-1; perhaps TRBD1 as D (6 bases). CDR1 is KGHDR and CDR2 is SFDVKD in the germline V gene. V lost 2 bases and J 1 base, leaving 10 bases between the germline ends. The CDR3 sequence is 15 residues long. The CDR3: CATSDSRQANTEAFF. As DNA, the CDR3 is TGTGCCACCAGTGATTCACGACAGGCGAACACTGAAGCTTTCTTT.

CDR3 sequence: CSVEAHLISGNQPQHF. For the CDR3, the DNA is TGCAGCGTTGAAGCACATCTAATCTCTGGCAATCAGCCCCAGCATTTT. The chain has TRBV29-1 and TRBJ1-5; D is undetermined. Germline V gene data show CDR1 as SQVTM and CDR2 as ANQGSEA. The CDR3 is 16 amino acids. Between the trimmed V and J ends, which lost 1 base and 2 bases, there was a span of 15 bases.

The chain recombines TRBV18 with TRBJ2-7; 9 bases agree with TRBD2. The germline V gene has CDR1 KGHSH and CDR2 LQKENI. The V gene end was trimmed by 0 bases and the J gene end by 5 bases; junction bases not matched to a gene: 5. The CDR3 totals 15 residues. CDR3 sequence: CASSPPSGSFHEQYF. In DNA form, the CDR3 reads TGTGCCAGCTCACCACCTAGCGGGAGCTTCCACGAGCAGTACTTC.

The chain joins TRBV5-6 to TRBJ1-5; D unclear. Germline V gene sequence: CDR1 SGHDT, CDR2 YYEEEE. V lost 4 bases to trimming and J lost 2 bases, with 19 bases between them. This CDR3 contains 17 residues. This CDR3 reads CASSNTEGWYGNQPQHF. DNA for the CDR3: TGTGCCAGCAGCAACACGGAAGGATGGTACGGCAATCAGCCCCAGCATTTT.

This clone was seen just once. The chain is built from TRBV7-2 and TRBJ1-5, with D possibly TRBD1 on 6 matching bases. Germline CDR1 SGHTA, CDR2 FQGNSA. The CDR3 has 16 amino acids. V was trimmed by 3 bases and J by 0 bases, leaving 12 bases between them. CDR3 amino acids: CASSFDRPNSNQPQHF. CDR3 sequence (DNA): TGTGCCAGCAGCTTCGACAGGCCGAATAGCAATCAGCCCCAGCATTTT. The full variable domain, its missing parts supplied by reference TRBV7-2 and TRBJ1-5, is GAGVSQSPSNKVTEKGKDVELRCDPISGHTALYWYRQSLGQGLEFLIYFQGNSAPDKSGLPSDRFSAERTGGSVSTLTIQRTQQEDSAVYLCASSFDRPNSNQPQHFGDGTRLSIL.

The genes are TRBV3-1 (or the pseudogene TRBV3-2) and TRBJ1-1; TRBD1 might be the D (5 bases). Germline CDR1 reads LGHDT; CDR2 reads YNNKEL (reference sequence). The ends were cut back, 2 bases at V and 2 bases at J, with 12 bases in the middle. The CDR3 sequence is 15 residues long. CDR3 protein: CASSQLSTVNTEAFF. The CDR3 DNA is TGTGCCAGCAGCCAACTTTCGACAGTAAACACTGAAGCTTTCTTT.

The chain uses TRBV6-5 and TRBJ1-1; D remains unclear. CDR1 and CDR2 (germline): MNHEY, SVGAGI. This CDR3 comprises 14 residues. V lost 0 bases, J lost 7 bases, and 12 bases lay in between. The CDR3 nucleotides read TGTGCCAGCAGTTACTCGCAGGCCGCCAGTGAAGCTTTCTTT. Translation: CASSYSQAASEAFF.

Regarding this clone: One junction end does not reproduce the germline sequence, and a read error may be involved. The chain is built from TRBV11-2 and TRBJ2-5, with D uncertain. Germline CDR1 is SGHAT and CDR2 is FQNNGV. The CDR3 has 12 residues. CDR3 sequence: CASRLGTETQYF. The CDR3 nucleotides are TGTGCCAGCAGGTTAGGAACGGAGACCCAGTACTTC.

This clone appeared a single time. The rearrangement joins TRBV18 to TRBJ1-5; the D is unclear. V lost 6 bases, J lost 4 bases, and 13 bases lay in between. This CDR3 region has 14 residues. In germline, CDR1 is KGHSH, CDR2 LQKENI. CDR3 bases: TGTGCCAGCTCCCCAGGAGGACCGAATCAGCCCCAGCATTTT. Its translation: CASSPGGPNQPQHF.

This chain uses TRBV7-2 with TRBJ1-3; D gene ambiguous. CDR3 size: 17 residues. Trimming removed 5 bases from V and 0 bases from J, with 17 bases in between. Germline V lookup: CDR1 SGHTA, CDR2 FQGNSA. In DNA, the CDR3 is TGTGCCAGCAGCCCACCCCGGACGGATATCTCTGGAAACACCATATATTTT. It is translated as CASSPPRTDISGNTIYF.

This clone occurred a few times. This chain connects TRBV28 to TRBJ1-4, with TRBD1 matching over 7 bases. After removal of 5 bases from V and 7 bases from J, the junction contained 10 bases not matched to a gene. The germline CDR1 and CDR2 sequences are MDHEN and SYDVKM. This CDR3 is 15 amino acids long. The CDR3 DNA is TGTGCCAGCAGTCCGCCGGGACAGTCAAGTGAAAAACTGTTTTTT. It specifies CASSPPGQSSEKLFF.

The chain uses TRBV5-1 and TRBJ2-3; D unclear. Germline V gives CDR1 SGHRS, CDR2 YFSETQ. CDR3 length: 15 residues. V lost 0 bases and J lost 0, with 8 bases in between. The CDR3 reads CASSLGQTSTDTQYF. The CDR3 DNA sequence: TGCGCCAGCAGCTTGGGGCAGACCAGCACAGATACGCAGTATTTT.

The gene calls are TRBV7-8 and TRBJ1-2; D uncertain. Germline V gene lookup returns CDR1 SGHVS and CDR2 FQNEAQ. The CDR3 loop spans 13 amino acids. Trimming removed 8 bases from V and 3 bases from J, with 13 bases in between. The CDR3 here is CASGPDVDYGYTF. The DNA for the CDR3 is TGTGCCAGCGGACCGGACGTCGACTATGGCTACACCTTC.

The chain recombines TRBV27 with TRBJ1-3; D gene ambiguous. The CDR3 is 14 residues long. Trimming stripped 5 bases from V and 0 bases from J, with 8 bases between. The V gene's germline CDR1 is MNHEY and CDR2 SMNVEV (reference sequence). The CDR3 here is CASSPSGSGNTIYF. The CDR3 DNA follows: TGTGCCAGCAGTCCCTCGGGCTCTGGAAACACCATATATTTT.

The V and J genes are TRBV19 and TRBJ2-3; 7 nucleotides align to TRBD1. CDR3 size: 15 residues. Per the germline V gene, CDR1 is LNHDA and CDR2 is SQIVND (reference sequence). Unmatched junction bases numbered 10, after V lost 6 bases and J lost 4 bases. CDR3 sequence: CASSSTGQESDTQYF. CDR3 nucleotides: TGTGCCAGTAGCTCAACCGGACAGGAATCAGATACGCAGTATTTT.

The J gene is TRBJ1-3, the V gene TRBV6-5, with a weak D call TRBD1 (6 bases). The germline V and J ends were trimmed by 0 bases and 2 bases, with 11 bases remaining between them. The germline gives CDR1 MNHEY, CDR2 SVGAGI. CDR3 size: 16 residues. The CDR3 here is CASSYSQGIAGNTIYF. The CDR3 DNA sequence: TGTGCCAGCAGTTACTCACAGGGAATCGCTGGAAACACCATATATTTT.

V gene TRBV25-1 combines with J gene TRBJ2-2; 7 bases align to TRBD2. J gave up 7 bases and V 4 bases, and 18 bases lay outside the gene matches. Germline V gene sequence: CDR1 MGHDK, CDR2 SYGVNS. This CDR3 comprises 18 residues. In DNA, the CDR3 is TGTGCCAGCAGTGCGCTTACTAGCGAGACAGCACAAATCGGGGAGCTGTTTTTT. This translates into CASSALTSETAQIGELFF.

The V gene is TRBV5-4, the J gene TRBJ2-5; 9 nucleotides align to TRBD1. This CDR3 is 14 amino acids long. With 4 bases clipped from V and 3 bases from J, the junction kept 4 bases outside the gene matches. Germline V CDR1 and CDR2: SGHNT, YYREEE (reference sequence). The CDR3 here is CASSPTGGEETQYF. CDR3 DNA: TGTGCCAGCAGCCCCACAGGGGGCGAAGAGACCCAGTACTTC.

This rearrangement joins TRBV5-6 to TRBJ1-1; a weak D match, TRBD1 (6 bases). Germline V gene data show CDR1 as SGHDT and CDR2 as YYEEEE. V was clipped by 1 base and J by 5 bases, with 12 bases between them. This CDR3 spans 14 amino acids. The DNA of the CDR3 is TGTGCCAGCAGCTTGTGGGGGGCTGGAACTGAAGCTTTCTTT. Residues: CASSLWGAGTEAFF.

The chain is built from TRBV6-5 and TRBJ1-5; D possibly corresponds to TRBD1 (5 bases). Trimming pared 2 bases from V and 1 base from J, leaving 6 bases between. Germline V gene sequence: CDR1 MNHEY, CDR2 SVGAGI. The CDR3 covers 14 residues. The CDR3 coding sequence is TGTGCCAGCAGTTACGGGGGGAGCAATCAGCCCCAGCATTTT. As protein: CASSYGGSNQPQHF.

This chain connects TRBV6-6 to TRBJ1-1, with 10 bases matching TRBD1. This CDR3 has 16 residues. J lost 3 bases, V lost 5 bases, and 9 bases had no gene match. CDR1 is MNHNY, CDR2 SVGAGI, per germline (reference sequence). The CDR3 region has the DNA TGTGCCAGCAGTACACAAAGGACAGGGGGGGACACTGAAGCTTTCTTT. Its translation is CASSTQRTGGDTEAFF.

The chain links TRBV11-2 to TRBJ1-1, with TRBD1 matching 9 bases. V was pared by 5 bases and J by 5 bases, with 9 bases of the junction left unmatched. This CDR3 contains 15 residues. Germline assignment: CDR1 SGHAT and CDR2 FQNNGV. The CDR3 region is CASSARGQGVTEAFF. The CDR3 DNA is TGTGCCAGCAGCGCACGGGGACAGGGAGTGACTGAAGCTTTCTTT.

The V and J genes are TRBV11-2 and TRBJ2-3; tentative D call: TRBD1 (5 bases). Germline-derived CDR1 and CDR2 are SGHAT and FQNNGV. V lost 5 bases to trimming and J lost 5 bases, with 23 bases between them. This CDR3 has 17 amino acids. CDR3 sequence: CASSPSLSRVGIDTQYF. The DNA of the CDR3 is TGTGCCAGCAGCCCCTCCTTGAGCAGGGTGGGTATAGATACGCAGTATTTT.

The genes are TRBV28 and TRBJ1-4; 7 positions match TRBD1. The germline CDR1 and CDR2 sequences are MDHEN and SYDVKM. The CDR3 has 16 residues. Trimming took 4 bases from V and 4 from J; bases not matched to a gene: 9. The CDR3 sequence is CASSSTATGNNEKLFF. The CDR3 nucleotides read TGTGCCAGCAGTTCCACAGCGACAGGGAATAATGAAAAACTGTTTTTT.

The rearrangement joins TRBV9 to TRBJ2-3; TRBD2 matches 8 bases. Germline V CDR1 and CDR2: SGDLS, YYNGEE. The CDR3 contains 13 residues. V shed 7 bases, J shed 3 bases, and the junction held 4 bases outside the gene matches. This chain's CDR3 is CASGGGRTDTQYF. Here the CDR3 DNA reads TGTGCCAGCGGTGGCGGGAGGACAGATACGCAGTATTTT.